A selection of T cell receptor beta chains follows, all from one sample in a study of early T cells in non-severe SARS-CoV-2 infection. A single record per CDR3 protein comes from TCRdb applying MiXCR to the 5' RACE reads. The table records about 76,000 distinct CDR3 sequences, about 11% of them present only once. Sequencing was carried out using whole blood. The origin of the receptors is an adult who was a healthcare worker with PCR-confirmed SARS-CoV-2 infection or an uninfected control (not recorded which). Both conserved end residues are part of each CDR3. Each record gives: J gene, V gene, D gene, clone size, CDR3 DNA, CDR3 protein. The D gene is left open where the match is weak. The size field is filled for only some rows; it gives once, few, many or a size class.

j_gene: TRBJ2-1; v_gene: TRBV29-1; d_gene: -; abundance: many; CDR3nt: TGCAGCGTTGTTAAAGGGTCGATTGAGCAGTTCTTC; CDR3aa: CSVVKGSIEQFF
j_gene: TRBJ2-3; v_gene: TRBV5-5; d_gene: -; abundance: many; CDR3nt: TGTGCCAGCGAGCGACACCCCACCCGGGACACCCCTAGCACAGATACGCAGTATTTT; CDR3aa: CASERHPTRDTPSTDTQYF
j_gene: TRBJ1-5; v_gene: TRBV7-2; d_gene: -; abundance: many; CDR3nt: TGTGCCAGCAGCTTCCGTAATCAGCCCCAGCATTTT; CDR3aa: CASSFRNQPQHF
j_gene: TRBJ1-5; v_gene: TRBV6-2/TRBV6-3; d_gene: -; abundance: -; CDR3nt: TGTGCCAGCAATCTTCAGGGGAATAGCAATCAGCCCCAGCATTTT; CDR3aa: CASNLQGNSNQPQHF
j_gene: TRBJ2-3; v_gene: TRBV10-3; d_gene: -; abundance: -; CDR3nt: TGTGCCATCAGTGAAGGGGGTAGCACAGATACGCAGTATTTT; CDR3aa: CAISEGGSTDTQYF
j_gene: TRBJ1-5; v_gene: TRBV6-2/TRBV6-3; d_gene: TRBD1; abundance: -; CDR3nt: TGTGCCAGCAGCTACGGAGGGGGACAGGATCAGCCCCAGCATTTT; CDR3aa: CASSYGGGQDQPQHF
j_gene: TRBJ1-5; v_gene: TRBV3-1; d_gene: -; abundance: many; CDR3nt: TGTGCCAGCAGCCAAGATCCAGGCTACAATCAGCCCCAGCATTTT; CDR3aa: CASSQDPGYNQPQHF
j_gene: TRBJ1-5; v_gene: TRBV19; d_gene: TRBD1; abundance: few; CDR3nt: TGTGCCACGAAACAGGGGGCGGAGTATGGCAATCAGCCCCAGCATTTT; CDR3aa: CATKQGAEYGNQPQHF
j_gene: TRBJ2-1; v_gene: TRBV2; d_gene: TRBD2; abundance: many; CDR3nt: TGTGCCAGCAGTGAAGGTCCTAGCGGGGGGCCTTTCAATGAGCAGTTCTTC; CDR3aa: CASSEGPSGGPFNEQFF
j_gene: TRBJ2-7; v_gene: TRBV18; d_gene: -; abundance: many; CDR3nt: TGTGCCAGCTCCCTCGGCCAGATTTTGGGGGAGCAGTACTTC; CDR3aa: CASSLGQILGEQYF
j_gene: TRBJ2-5; v_gene: TRBV6-2/TRBV6-3; d_gene: -; abundance: -; CDR3nt: TGTGCCAGCAGTCCCCAACAGGCATTCCAAGAGACCCAGTACTTC; CDR3aa: CASSPQQAFQETQYF
j_gene: TRBJ2-1; v_gene: TRBV5-1; d_gene: -; abundance: few; CDR3nt: TGCGCCAGCAGCTTGGATCCCAGCGGCCCCCACAATGAGCAGTTCTTC; CDR3aa: CASSLDPSGPHNEQFF
j_gene: TRBJ2-1; v_gene: TRBV11-2; d_gene: TRBD2; abundance: many; CDR3nt: TGTGCCAGCAGCGCATCACTAGCGGGGGGCTACAATGAGCAGTTCTTC; CDR3aa: CASSASLAGGYNEQFF
j_gene: TRBJ1-3; v_gene: TRBV5-1; d_gene: -; abundance: -; CDR3nt: TGCGCCAGCAGCGCACAGGGTACTGGAAACACCATATATTTT; CDR3aa: CASSAQGTGNTIYF
j_gene: TRBJ2-5; v_gene: TRBV11-2; d_gene: TRBD1; abundance: many; CDR3nt: TGTGCCAGCAGCTCCCCTCGGGACAGCCAAGAGACCCAGTACTTC; CDR3aa: CASSSPRDSQETQYF
j_gene: TRBJ2-1; v_gene: TRBV29-1; d_gene: TRBD1; abundance: -; CDR3nt: TGCAGCGCGGACAGGGAAGGCAATGAGCAGTTCTTC; CDR3aa: CSADREGNEQFF
j_gene: TRBJ2-1; v_gene: TRBV4-1; d_gene: TRBD1; abundance: many; CDR3nt: TGCGCCAGCAGCCAAGACGTACGGACAGGGGTCAATGAGCAGTTCTTC; CDR3aa: CASSQDVRTGVNEQFF
j_gene: TRBJ2-7; v_gene: TRBV18; d_gene: -; abundance: -; CDR3nt: TGTGCCAGCTCACCCGGTCAAGACTACGAGCAGTACTTC; CDR3aa: CASSPGQDYEQYF
j_gene: TRBJ2-3; v_gene: TRBV6-6; d_gene: -; abundance: many; CDR3nt: TGTGCCAGCAGTATACAGGGCAGAGATACGCAGTATTTT; CDR3aa: CASSIQGRDTQYF
j_gene: TRBJ2-7; v_gene: TRBV5-1; d_gene: TRBD1; abundance: few; CDR3nt: TGCGCCAGCAGCTTGATCCCCCAGGACAGGGCGGGCAACGAGCAGTACTTC; CDR3aa: CASSLIPQDRAGNEQYF
j_gene: TRBJ1-2; v_gene: TRBV5-1; d_gene: -; abundance: many; CDR3nt: TGCGCCAGCAGCTTAGTCGACAGCACGGACTATGGCTACACCTTC; CDR3aa: CASSLVDSTDYGYTF
j_gene: TRBJ1-6; v_gene: TRBV3-1; d_gene: -; abundance: many; CDR3nt: TGTGCCAGCAGCCAAGAATACAGGGACGGTAATAATTCACCCCTCCACTTT; CDR3aa: CASSQEYRDGNNSPLHF
j_gene: TRBJ2-2; v_gene: TRBV12-3/TRBV12-4; d_gene: TRBD1; abundance: many; CDR3nt: TGTGCCAGCACCCATCTGGGACAGGGGGAGCTGTTTTTT; CDR3aa: CASTHLGQGELFF
j_gene: TRBJ2-2; v_gene: TRBV29-1; d_gene: -; abundance: few; CDR3nt: TGCAGCGTTGTGGCGCGGCCAAACACCGGGGAGCTGTTTTTT; CDR3aa: CSVVARPNTGELFF
j_gene: TRBJ1-2; v_gene: TRBV7-6; d_gene: TRBD1; abundance: -; CDR3nt: TGTGCCAGCAGCCCGACAGGGGACTATGGCTACACCTTC; CDR3aa: CASSPTGDYGYTF
j_gene: TRBJ1-1; v_gene: TRBV7-9; d_gene: -; abundance: few; CDR3nt: TGTGCCAGCAGCCGTACAACGAACACTGAAGCTTTCTTT; CDR3aa: CASSRTTNTEAFF
j_gene: TRBJ2-3; v_gene: TRBV14; d_gene: -; abundance: many; CDR3nt: TGTGCCAGCAGCCAAGTTAACGGTGGTACGCAGTATTTT; CDR3aa: CASSQVNGGTQYF
j_gene: TRBJ1-2; v_gene: TRBV5-5; d_gene: TRBD1; abundance: -; CDR3nt: TGTGCCAGCAGCTTGGGTACGACAGGGGGCGCTTATGGCTACACCTTC; CDR3aa: CASSLGTTGGAYGYTF
j_gene: TRBJ2-3; v_gene: TRBV6-5; d_gene: -; abundance: once; CDR3nt: TGTGCCAGCAGTGGGGGGGACAGGACTAGCACAGATACGCAGTATTTT; CDR3aa: CASSGGDRTSTDTQYF
j_gene: TRBJ2-2; v_gene: TRBV20-1; d_gene: TRBD1; abundance: many; CDR3nt: TGCAGTGCTAGGCCGTTCGGACAGGGGGAGTACACCGGGGAGCTGTTTTTT; CDR3aa: CSARPFGQGEYTGELFF
j_gene: TRBJ2-7; v_gene: TRBV11-1; d_gene: -; abundance: few; CDR3nt: TGTGCCAGCAGCTTAACCGGTCAGGCCGAGCAGTACTTC; CDR3aa: CASSLTGQAEQYF
j_gene: TRBJ2-3; v_gene: TRBV5-5; d_gene: TRBD2; abundance: -; CDR3nt: TGTGCCAGCAGCTTGGTGCGGGGGGGCCTTAAAGATACGCAGTATTTT; CDR3aa: CASSLVRGGLKDTQYF
j_gene: TRBJ1-5; v_gene: TRBV12-3/TRBV12-4; d_gene: -; abundance: many; CDR3nt: TGTGCCAGCAGTTTGCAGGGGAACGGCAATCAGCCCCAGCATTTT; CDR3aa: CASSLQGNGNQPQHF
j_gene: TRBJ1-1; v_gene: TRBV21-1; d_gene: -; abundance: many; CDR3nt: TGTGCCAGCAGCAACCCGATGGGCACTGAAGCTTTCTTT; CDR3aa: CASSNPMGTEAFF
j_gene: TRBJ2-5; v_gene: TRBV10-2; d_gene: -; abundance: many; CDR3nt: TGCGCCAGCAGTCATGGACACAGACAAGAGACCCAGTACTTC; CDR3aa: CASSHGHRQETQYF
j_gene: TRBJ2-1; v_gene: TRBV13; d_gene: TRBD1; abundance: few; CDR3nt: TGTGCCAGCAGCAATGCCCCCGGGACAGGGGGGAATGAGCAGTTCTTC; CDR3aa: CASSNAPGTGGNEQFF
j_gene: TRBJ1-4; v_gene: TRBV18; d_gene: -; abundance: -; CDR3nt: TGTGCCAGCTCACCGCGAGGGCTTCCTAATGAAAAACTGTTTTTT; CDR3aa: CASSPRGLPNEKLFF
j_gene: TRBJ1-6; v_gene: TRBV29-1; d_gene: TRBD1; abundance: many; CDR3nt: TGCAGCGTTTGGACAGGGAATTCACCCCTCCACTTT; CDR3aa: CSVWTGNSPLHF
j_gene: TRBJ1-1; v_gene: TRBV29-1; d_gene: -; abundance: few; CDR3nt: TGCAGCGGCTGGTCCTGGAACATGAACACTGAAGCTTTCTTT; CDR3aa: CSGWSWNMNTEAFF
j_gene: TRBJ2-3; v_gene: TRBV9; d_gene: -; abundance: few; CDR3nt: TGTGCCAGCAGCGTAGAAGGGACCACAGATACGCAGTATTTT; CDR3aa: CASSVEGTTDTQYF
j_gene: TRBJ1-5; v_gene: TRBV6-1; d_gene: TRBD1; abundance: many; CDR3nt: TGTGCCAGCAGTGAAAAGTTAGGACAGGGGGCCCAGCATTTT; CDR3aa: CASSEKLGQGAQHF
j_gene: TRBJ1-1; v_gene: TRBV4-3; d_gene: -; abundance: -; CDR3nt: TGCGCCAGCAGCAACCCCCCGGCCACTGAAGCTTTCTTT; CDR3aa: CASSNPPATEAFF
j_gene: TRBJ1-3; v_gene: TRBV30; d_gene: -; abundance: -; CDR3nt: TGTGCCTGGAGGGGGACCGAGGAGGATGGTGGAAACACCATATATTTT; CDR3aa: CAWRGTEEDGGNTIYF
j_gene: TRBJ2-1; v_gene: TRBV4-1; d_gene: -; abundance: many; CDR3nt: TGCGCCAGCAGCCAAGATTCAGGGGTGGGCGAGCAGTTCTTC; CDR3aa: CASSQDSGVGEQFF
j_gene: TRBJ2-1; v_gene: TRBV6-5; d_gene: -; abundance: many; CDR3nt: TGTGCCAGCAGTTATCTCCGGGACACGCTCAATGAGCAGTTCTTC; CDR3aa: CASSYLRDTLNEQFF
j_gene: TRBJ2-1; v_gene: TRBV20-1; d_gene: -; abundance: -; CDR3nt: TGCAGTGCTAGTAGAGGGGGGGCCTATATGGTTAATAATGAGCAGTTCTTC; CDR3aa: CSASRGGAYMVNNEQFF
j_gene: TRBJ1-4; v_gene: TRBV6-6; d_gene: -; abundance: few; CDR3nt: TGTGCCAGCAGGAAAAGAGCAACTAATGAAAAACTGTTTTTT; CDR3aa: CASRKRATNEKLFF
j_gene: TRBJ1-5; v_gene: TRBV15; d_gene: -; abundance: few; CDR3nt: TGTGCCACCAGCAGAGATAGGGGGGTTCCACTCGGTCAGCCCCAGCATTTT; CDR3aa: CATSRDRGVPLGQPQHF